The rows below give T cell receptor beta chains drawn from one sample of a study of blood T cell repertoires in COVID-19. This table comes from immunoSEQ multiplex PCR, and its TCRdb copy is limited to in-frame clones, with some not included. Among about 160,000 clones, around 84% were seen once, and the ten largest hold 4.5% to 7.5%. Sequencing used PBMCs or T cells enriched from blood (not recorded which). The receptors originated from a man aged 40-49 years who had recovered from COVID-19. Both conserved end residues are part of each CDR3. Fields, in order: V gene, D gene, clone size, J gene, CDR3 DNA, CDR3 protein. D genes are given only for firm matches. Size tells how often a clone was seen (once, few, many) or the class of an expanded clone, and some rows leave it out.

TRBV7-9,TRBD1,.,TRBJ2-7,TGTGCCAGCAGCCACCCGGGACAGGGCTTCGAGCAGTACTTC,CASSHPGQGFEQYF
TRBV11-2,.,.,TRBJ1-1,TGTGCCAGCAGTTACACCCAATGGAACACTGAAGCTTTCTTT,CASSYTQWNTEAFF
TRBV10-3,TRBD2,.,TRBJ2-2,TGTGCCATCAGTGGGGGAGGGATGAGCACCGGGGAGCTGTTTTTT,CAISGGGMSTGELFF
TRBV4-2,TRBD1,.,TRBJ1-6,TGTGCCAGCAGCCGATGGGACAGGTCCACTTCACCCCTCCACTTT,CASSRWDRSTSPLHF
TRBV27,TRBD1,.,TRBJ2-7,TGTGCCAGCAGTTTTGGACGGGGACAGGGAGTGTACGAGCAGTACTTC,CASSFGRGQGVYEQYF
TRBV27,TRBD2,.,TRBJ2-3,TGTGCCAGCAGTTTCCTGGCGGGGGTTTTCACAGATACGCAGTATTTT,CASSFLAGVFTDTQYF
TRBV2,TRBD2,few,TRBJ2-3,TGTGCCAGCAGCGGGGGACTAGCGACAGATACGCAGTATTTT,CASSGGLATDTQYF
TRBV14,.,.,TRBJ1-2,TGTGCCAGCAGCCAAAGCCTCGGGGAGCGTTATGGCTACACCTTC,CASSQSLGERYGYTF
TRBV6-1,TRBD2,.,TRBJ2-1,TGTGCCAGCAGTGGTTCGGGGGAGGGGTGGTACAATGAGCAGTTCTTC,CASSGSGEGWYNEQFF
TRBV2,TRBD2,.,TRBJ2-1,TGTGCCAGCAGTTCGGCAGGCCGAGCGGGAATACGAAATGAGCAGTTCTTC,CASSSAGRAGIRNEQFF
TRBV7-6,.,.,TRBJ1-5,TGTGCCAGCAGCTCCCGTGCAGGGAAAGGCAATCAGCCCCAGCATTTT,CASSSRAGKGNQPQHF
TRBV5-5,.,.,TRBJ2-5,TGTGCCAGCAGCAGGGACATCCGAGAGACCCAGTACTTC,CASSRDIRETQYF
TRBV15,.,.,TRBJ2-3,TGTGCCACCAGCAGAGACAGTGGAGATACGCAGTATTTT,CATSRDSGDTQYF
TRBV3-1/TRBV3-2,.,.,TRBJ2-7,TGTGCCAGCAGCCCGACCCCACGGACACACTACGAGCAGTACTTC,CASSPTPRTHYEQYF
TRBV5-6,.,many,TRBJ2-2,TGTGCCAGCAGCGCCAGGGGGAACACCGGGGAGCTGTTTTTT,CASSARGNTGELFF
TRBV3-1/TRBV3-2,.,few,TRBJ2-7,TGTGCCAGCAGCCACTCCGGGTCCGGGACACGAAAATCCTACGAGCAGTACTTC,CASSHSGSGTRKSYEQYF
TRBV7-2,.,.,TRBJ2-1,TGTGCCAGCATGGTGGGGGCCTCCTACAATGAGCAGTTCTTC,CASMVGASYNEQFF
TRBV24-1,.,.,TRBJ1-3,TGTGCGAGACCAGCGCATTCTGGAAACACCATATATTTT,CARPAHSGNTIYF
TRBV18,.,.,TRBJ2-3,TGTGCCAGCTCACCAAGCGGGCTCACAGATACGCAGTATTTT,CASSPSGLTDTQYF
TRBV30,.,.,TRBJ2-7,TGTGCCTGGAGTCGGGGGAACTACGAGCAGTACTTC,CAWSRGNYEQYF
TRBV5-4,TRBD1,few,TRBJ2-2,TGTGCCAGCAGCTTGCAGGGGGCGAACACCGGGGAGCTGTTTTTT,CASSLQGANTGELFF
TRBV12-5,TRBD1,.,TRBJ1-2,TGTGCTAGTGGTTTGGTGTTGGACAGGGTAGGCTATGGCTACACCTTC,CASGLVLDRVGYGYTF
TRBV7-8,.,.,TRBJ1-1,TGTGCCAGCAGCTACACGACATCTGAAGCTTTCTTT,CASSYTTSEAFF
TRBV5-8,TRBD1,.,TRBJ2-1,TGTGCCAGCAGCCGCGGACAGGGGCCAAGCTCCTACAATGAGCAGTTCTTC,CASSRGQGPSSYNEQFF
TRBV4-2,TRBD2,.,TRBJ2-5,TGTGCCAGCAGCCAACCGGGACTAGCGGAGACCCAGTACTTC,CASSQPGLAETQYF
TRBV6-5,.,.,TRBJ1-2,TGTGCCAGCAGTTATCCAGGCAGGGGAAGCTATGGCTACACCTTC,CASSYPGRGSYGYTF
TRBV24-1,.,.,TRBJ1-5,TGTGCCACCAGCAGTCAGGGCAATCAGCCCCAGCATTTT,CATSSQGNQPQHF
TRBV11-2,TRBD2,.,TRBJ2-5,TGTGCCAGCAGCTCGGGGGGAGGAGAGACCCAGTACTTC,CASSSGGGETQYF
TRBV7-9,.,once,TRBJ1-1,TGTGCCAGCAGCTTTGTAACCGGGGAGACGGGTAACACTGAAGCTTTCTTT,CASSFVTGETGNTEAFF
TRBV12-5,.,.,TRBJ1-3,TGTGCTAGTGGTTCCTCGACAGGTGCAGGAAACACCATATATTTT,CASGSSTGAGNTIYF
TRBV18,.,.,TRBJ2-1,TGTGCCAGCTCACCACCGTCGGTGGATGAGCAGTTCTTC,CASSPPSVDEQFF
TRBV3-1/TRBV3-2,.,.,TRBJ1-6,TGTGCCAGCAGCCAAGTCGATTCACCCCTCCACTTT,CASSQVDSPLHF
TRBV10-1,.,.,TRBJ1-1,TGCGCCAGCAAGCAGGGGACGAACACTGAAGCTTTCTTT,CASKQGTNTEAFF
TRBV7-6,.,.,TRBJ1-1,TGTGCCAGCAGCATCGACAATACAGGGATCACTGAAGCTTTCTTT,CASSIDNTGITEAFF